One TCR beta chain is described in this entry. There are 13 residues in the CDR3. V was clipped by 5 bases and J by 2 bases, with 8 bases between them. Germline V gene lookup returns CDR1 KGHDR and CDR2 SFDVKD. This record comes from a study of blood T cell repertoires in COVID-19. Study as a whole: From the United States, Italy and Spain came samples of acute and convalescent COVID-19.

Original handling: Scientists estimated how many nucleated cells there were by amplifying reference gene primers. Repertoires were generated with immunoSEQ multiplex PCR, while TCRdb's copy carries only in-frame clones and drops some. The DNA was the basis for D and trimming; V, J and clone size are from that table. Among about 210,000 clones listed, around 88% were seen once. All enrollees were about 18 to 89 years old and from around 25 US areas. In assigning cohorts, the study relied on participant-reported clinical history. The receptor's source is a young woman who had been exposed to COVID-19. V usage is TRBV24-1 and J usage is TRBJ1-1, with D unclear. The sequencing input was PBMCs or T cells enriched from blood (not recorded which). CDR3 DNA: TGTGCCACCAGTGCCCAACATAACACTGAAGCTTTCTTT. Its translation is CATSAQHNTEAFF.